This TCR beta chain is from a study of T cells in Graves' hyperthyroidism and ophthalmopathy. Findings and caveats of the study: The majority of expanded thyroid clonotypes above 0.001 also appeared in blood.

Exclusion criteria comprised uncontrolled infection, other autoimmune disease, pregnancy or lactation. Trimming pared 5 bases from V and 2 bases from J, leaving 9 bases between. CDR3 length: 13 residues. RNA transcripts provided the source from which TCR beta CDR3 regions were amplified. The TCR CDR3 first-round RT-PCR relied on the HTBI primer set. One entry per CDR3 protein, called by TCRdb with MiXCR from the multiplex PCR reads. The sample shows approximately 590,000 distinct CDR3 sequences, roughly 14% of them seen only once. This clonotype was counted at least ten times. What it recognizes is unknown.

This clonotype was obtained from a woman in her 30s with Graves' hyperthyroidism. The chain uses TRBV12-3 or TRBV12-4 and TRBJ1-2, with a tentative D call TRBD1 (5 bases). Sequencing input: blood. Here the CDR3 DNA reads TGTGCCAGCAGTCAGACAGAGAACTATGGCTACACCTTC. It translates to CASSQTENYGYTF.